A single sample is the source of the 3 T cell receptor beta chains below, sequenced in a study of blood T cell repertoires in COVID-19. The method was immunoSEQ multiplex PCR; TCRdb's version includes in-frame clones alone and lacks a portion of them. The sample carries fewer than 200,000 clones, roughly nine tenths recorded once. Material for sequencing was peripheral blood. These receptors were obtained from a man in his sixties or seventies with active or convalescent COVID-19.

The V gene is TRBV3-1 (or the pseudogene TRBV3-2), the J gene TRBJ1-2; a possible D gene is TRBD1 (6 bases). CDR1 is LGHDT and CDR2 is YNNKEL in the germline V gene (reference sequence). The V gene lost 3 bases and the J gene lost 2 bases, with 19 bases spanning the gap. The CDR3 totals 17 residues. CDR3 amino acids: CASSQRVTGPDNYGYTF. The CDR3 DNA follows: TGTGCCAGCAGCCAGAGGGTTACAGGGCCCGACAACTATGGCTACACCTTC.

This clone appeared a single time. J is TRBJ1-6 and V is TRBV11-2, with D possibly TRBD1 on 5 matching bases. Germline CDR1 and CDR2: SGHAT and FQNNGV. This CDR3 has 15 residues. Trimming removed 5 bases from V and 6 bases from J, with 14 bases in between. The CDR3 coding sequence is TGTGCCAGCAGCACACGGTGGGGGGGTAATTCACCCCTCCACTTT. Protein product: CASSTRWGGNSPLHF.

This chain links TRBV7-9 with TRBJ1-1; 9 positions agree with TRBD1. J lost 5 bases, V lost 5 bases, and 6 bases had no gene match. The CDR3 has 14 amino acids. Germline CDR1 and CDR2: SEHNR and FQNEAQ (reference sequence). The CDR3 protein is CASSRRQGETEAFF. CDR3 nucleotides: TGTGCCAGCAGCCGCCGACAGGGGGAGACTGAAGCTTTCTTT.